What follows are 26 T cell receptor beta chains derived from one specimen sequenced in a study of blood T cell repertoires in COVID-19. TCRdb keeps only in-frame clones here, not all; method: immunoSEQ multiplex PCR. The sample carries 65,000 to 90,000 clones, roughly 85% recorded once. Sequencing input: peripheral blood. Source of these receptors: a man aged 60-69 years with active or convalescent COVID-19.

The V and J genes are TRBV7-9 and TRBJ2-5, with 7 bases that match TRBD2. This CDR3 contains 16 residues. Germline CDR1 SEHNR, CDR2 FQNEAQ (reference sequence). The trim removed 0 bases at V and 2 bases at J, leaving 6 bases unmatched. The CDR3 loop is CASSLAGGSSQETQYF. CDR3 DNA: TGTGCCAGCAGCTTAGCGGGGGGGTCTTCTCAAGAGACCCAGTACTTC.

The rearrangement uses TRBV1 and TRBJ2-1; the tabulated D call, TRBD1, remains unverified against the DNA. TRBV1 is a pseudogene segment. This CDR3 is built from 15 residues. The chain's CDR3 is CTSSQEAGNYNEQFF. Written as DNA, the CDR3 is TGCACCAGCAGCCAAGAAGCAGGGAACTACAATGAGCAGTTCTTC.

This chain joins TRBV18 and TRBJ2-1; D is ambiguous. The CDR3 has 13 amino acids. Trimming removed 2 bases at V and 5 bases at J, with 7 bases between. From germline, CDR1 is KGHSH and CDR2 LQKENI. The CDR3 region is CASSPGPHNEQFF. The CDR3, as DNA: TGTGCCAGCTCACCAGGCCCCCACAATGAGCAGTTCTTC.

This clone was counted only a few times. This sequence joins TRBV4-2 and TRBJ1-5; D gene uncertain. Germline lookup yields CDR1 LGHNA and CDR2 YNFKEQ. Deletions cut 0 bases from V and 4 bases from J, with 7 bases between. There are 14 residues in the CDR3. The CDR3: CASSQDPNNQPQHF. The CDR3 DNA sequence: TGTGCCAGCAGCCAAGACCCTAATAATCAGCCCCAGCATTTT.

V gene TRBV20-1 combines with J gene TRBJ2-7; weak D call: TRBD1 (5 bases). Germline V lookup: CDR1 DFQATT, CDR2 SNEGSKA (reference sequence). The CDR3 contains 11 residues. The ends were cut back, 6 bases at V and 1 base at J, with 7 bases in the middle. CDR3 in DNA: TGCAGTGCGAGACAGTCCTACGAGCAGTACTTC. Translated, it gives CSARQSYEQYF.

The chain joins TRBV7-9 to TRBJ1-2; maybe TRBD1 (5 bases). V lost 0 bases to trimming and J lost 4 bases, with 12 bases between them. Looked up from germline, CDR1 is SEHNR and CDR2 is FQNEAQ (reference sequence). The CDR3 is 15 amino acids. The CDR3 nucleotides are TGTGCCAGCAGCTTAGCCCCAGGGTGGATCTATGGCTACACCTTC. As protein: CASSLAPGWIYGYTF.

This chain links TRBV18 with TRBJ2-7; D may be TRBD2 (8 bases). Trimming left V 1 base short and J 6 bases short, with 19 bases between. CDR1 and CDR2 from the germline V gene are KGHSH and LQKENI. The CDR3 has 16 amino acids. The CDR3 sequence: CASSPLPGGGIFEQYF. CDR3 in DNA: TGTGCCAGCTCACCACTACCGGGAGGGGGCATTTTCGAGCAGTACTTC.

In its sample, this clone was seen once. The chain has TRBV28 and TRBJ1-6; the match to TRBD1 covers 8 bases. V dropped 8 bases and J dropped 6; count of bases not matched to a gene: 12. The CDR3 is 16 residues long. Germline-derived CDR1 and CDR2 are MDHEN and SYDVKM. This CDR3 is CASDDRGRVFNSPLHF. CDR3 DNA sequence: TGTGCCAGCGATGACAGGGGACGGGTATTTAATTCACCCCTCCACTTT.

The chain employs TRBV7-7 and TRBJ2-5, with TRBD2 matching 12 bases. Per the germline V gene, CDR1 is SSHAT and CDR2 is FNYEAQ (reference sequence). With V trimmed by 5 bases and J by 7 bases, 8 bases remained unmatched. The CDR3 loop spans 15 amino acids. CDR3 sequence (DNA): TGTGCCAGCAGCGCCCGACTAGCGGGGGCGTTGACCCAGTACTTC. As protein: CASSARLAGALTQYF.

The chain combines TRBV3-1 (or the pseudogene TRBV3-2) with TRBJ2-3; 12 positions agree with TRBD2. Per germline, CDR1 LGHDT and CDR2 YNNKEL (reference sequence). The CDR3 spans 15 residues. V dropped 1 base and J dropped 4; count of bases not matched to a gene: 0. CDR3 sequence (DNA): TGTGCCAGCAGCCAAGGACTAGCGGGGGCAGATACGCAGTATTTT. Amino acids: CASSQGLAGADTQYF.

V is TRBV28 and J is TRBJ2-3, with TRBD2 identical over 9 bases. This CDR3 region has 16 residues. V shed 4 bases, J shed 4 bases, and the junction held 9 bases outside the gene matches. The V gene's germline CDR1 is MDHEN and CDR2 SYDVKM. CDR3 bases: TGTGCCAGCAGTTCTCCGGCAGCGGGGGGTCCAGATACGCAGTATTTT. This codes for CASSSPAAGGPDTQYF.

The CDR3 sequence is CASSQRDNSLSYNEQFF. As DNA, the CDR3 is TGTGCCAGCAGTCAACGGGACAACAGCCTCTCCTACAATGAGCAGTTCTTC. This chain connects TRBV27 to TRBJ2-1; a weak D match, TRBD1 (6 bases). V was pared by 5 bases and J by 0 bases, with 17 bases between. Germline CDR1 is MNHEY and CDR2 is SMNVEV (reference sequence). The CDR3 extends over 17 amino acids.

This clone has just a few counts. V gene TRBV19 combines with J gene TRBJ2-7; the match to TRBD1 covers 9 bases. The CDR3 is 15 amino acids. In germline, CDR1 is LNHDA, CDR2 SQIVND (reference sequence). The J segment lost 5 bases and the V segment lost 4 bases, leaving 9 bases of the junction unmatched. The CDR3 DNA follows: TGTGCCAGTAGTACCCACAGGGGGCGGACGAACGAGCAGTACTTC. Its protein product is CASSTHRGRTNEQYF.

V gene TRBV5-1 combines with J gene TRBJ2-3, with 12 nucleotides matching TRBD2. Germline-derived CDR1 and CDR2 are SGHRS and YFSETQ. V trimming: 3 bases; J trimming: 1 base; junction bases outside the gene matches: 12. The CDR3 extends over 19 amino acids. CDR3 in amino acids: CASSSEQGLAGTRTDTQYF. CDR3 bases: TGCGCCAGCAGCTCCGAACAAGGACTAGCGGGGACACGCACAGATACGCAGTATTTT.

The rearrangement joins TRBV9 to TRBJ2-5, with 12 nucleotides matching TRBD2. The CDR3 runs to 15 residues. CDR1 is SGDLS and CDR2 is YYNGEE in the germline V gene. The J segment lost 4 bases and the V segment lost 4 bases, leaving 5 bases of the junction unmatched. The CDR3 spells CASSPRLAGAETQYF. The DNA of the CDR3 is TGTGCCAGCAGCCCCCGACTAGCGGGGGCAGAGACCCAGTACTTC.

This clone was seen only a few times. The rearrangement joins TRBV7-9 to TRBJ2-1, with D possibly matching TRBD2 (6 bases). Per germline, CDR1 SEHNR and CDR2 FQNEAQ (reference sequence). V was trimmed by 0 bases and J by 7 bases, leaving 16 bases between them. This CDR3 contains 16 residues. The CDR3 DNA sequence: TGTGCCAGCAGCTTAGCTGTTGCGCGGGGAGGAAATGAGCAGTTCTTC. It encodes CASSLAVARGGNEQFF. Looking up the rest from reference TRBV7-9 and TRBJ2-1 gives the full variable domain: DTGVSQNPRHKITKRGQNVTFRCDPISEHNRLYWYRQTLGQGPEFLTYFQNEAQLEKSRLLSDRFSAERPKGSFSTLEIQRTEQGDSAMYLCASSLAVARGGNEQFFGPGTRLTVL.

The chain carries TRBV7-2 and TRBJ2-5; possible D gene TRBD2, 6 bases. V gave up 3 bases and J gave up 1 base, with 9 bases separating them. The CDR3 spans 14 residues. Germline V gene lookup returns CDR1 SGHTA and CDR2 FQGNSA. CDR3: CASSFSRGQETQYF. In DNA, the CDR3 is TGTGCCAGCAGCTTTTCGCGGGGCCAAGAGACCCAGTACTTC.

This sequence joins TRBV24-1 and TRBJ2-1; a possible D gene is TRBD2 (6 bases). Trimming pared 9 bases from V and 4 bases from J, leaving 15 bases between. This CDR3 is built from 14 residues. CDR1 is KGHDR, CDR2 SFDVKD, per germline. The CDR3 nucleotides read TGTGCCACCTCCGGGAGATGGGGATACAATGAGCAGTTCTTC. Translated, it gives CATSGRWGYNEQFF.

The chain carries TRBV2 and TRBJ1-1; D perhaps matches TRBD1 (6 bases). The germline V and J ends were trimmed by 5 bases and 7 bases, with 14 bases remaining between them. The germline V gene has CDR1 SNHLY and CDR2 FYNNEI. This CDR3 spans 13 amino acids. The CDR3 is CASSSPGEIEAFF. CDR3 in DNA: TGTGCCAGCAGTTCCCCAGGGGAGATTGAAGCTTTCTTT.

V gene TRBV27 combines with J gene TRBJ2-7; 11 bases are a match to TRBD1. V trimming: 6 bases; J trimming: 5 bases; junction bases outside the gene matches: 3. Germline CDR1 and CDR2: MNHEY and SMNVEV (reference sequence). The CDR3 loop spans 13 amino acids. The CDR3 is CASRRDRGDEQYF. Written as DNA, the CDR3 is TGTGCCAGCAGACGGGACAGGGGGGACGAGCAGTACTTC.

The chain links TRBV11-2 to TRBJ2-3; TRBD2 is a possible D gene (5 bases). This CDR3 has 15 amino acids. Germline CDR1 SGHAT, CDR2 FQNNGV. The V end lost 5 bases, the J end lost 1 base, and 13 bases lay between the germline ends. The CDR3 sequence: CASSRWASRTDTQYF. DNA for the CDR3: TGTGCCAGCAGCCGATGGGCTAGCCGCACAGATACGCAGTATTTT.

The chain employs TRBV7-9 and TRBJ1-1; D ambiguous. Trimming left V 1 base short and J 4 bases short, with 13 bases between. Germline CDR1 is SEHNR and CDR2 is FQNEAQ (reference sequence). The CDR3 sequence is 15 residues long. The CDR3 region has the DNA TGTGCCAGCAGCTTAGATTCCGGCAGCGGCACTGAAGCTTTCTTT. Its protein product is CASSLDSGSGTEAFF. Together with reference TRBV7-9 and TRBJ1-1, the CDR3 gives the full variable domain: DTGVSQNPRHKITKRGQNVTFRCDPISEHNRLYWYRQTLGQGPEFLTYFQNEAQLEKSRLLSDRFSAERPKGSFSTLEIQRTEQGDSAMYLCASSLDSGSGTEAFFGQGTRLTVV.

This chain links TRBV29-1 with TRBJ1-2; D may be TRBD1 (6 bases). Germline values: CDR1 SQVTM, CDR2 ANQGSEA. This CDR3 is built from 15 residues. Trimming shortened V by 0 bases and J by 8 bases, and 19 bases separated the two germline ends. The CDR3 DNA reads TGCAGCGTTGAAGATGGCCCTAACAGGGTTGTGGGCTACACCTTC. It translates to CSVEDGPNRVVGYTF. Together with reference TRBV29-1 and TRBJ1-2, the CDR3 gives the full variable domain: SAVISQKPSRDICQRGTSLTIQCQVDSQVTMMFWYRQQPGQSLTLIATANQGSEATYESGFVIDKFPISRPNLTFSTLTVSNMSPEDSSIYLCSVEDGPNRVVGYTFGSGTRLTVV.

This chain joins TRBV4-2 and TRBJ2-5; tentatively, D is TRBD2 (5 bases). Trimming took 6 bases from V and 2 from J, leaving 10 bases between them. Looked up from germline, CDR1 is LGHNA and CDR2 is YNFKEQ. This CDR3 is 13 amino acids long. The CDR3 nucleotides are TGTGCCAGCAGGCGGGCCGGTCAAGAGACCCAGTACTTC. This gives the protein CASRRAGQETQYF.

V is TRBV20-1 and J is TRBJ1-1; no definite D call. The CDR3 is made up of 13 amino acids. Deletions cut 3 bases from V and 2 bases from J, with 10 bases between. The V gene's germline CDR1 is DFQATT and CDR2 SNEGSKA (reference sequence). The CDR3 nucleotides are TGCAGTGCTAGTCAAGCAGGTAACACTGAAGCTTTCTTT. Protein sequence: CSASQAGNTEAFF.

This rearrangement joins TRBV15 to TRBJ1-4; D uncertain. From germline, CDR1 is LNHNV and CDR2 YYDKDF (reference sequence). V shed 4 bases and J shed 7 bases, with 19 bases lying between them. The CDR3 is 16 residues long. The chain's CDR3 is CATSITLGAGGEKLFF. DNA of the CDR3: TGTGCCACCAGCATAACACTGGGAGCAGGCGGTGAAAAACTGTTTTTT.